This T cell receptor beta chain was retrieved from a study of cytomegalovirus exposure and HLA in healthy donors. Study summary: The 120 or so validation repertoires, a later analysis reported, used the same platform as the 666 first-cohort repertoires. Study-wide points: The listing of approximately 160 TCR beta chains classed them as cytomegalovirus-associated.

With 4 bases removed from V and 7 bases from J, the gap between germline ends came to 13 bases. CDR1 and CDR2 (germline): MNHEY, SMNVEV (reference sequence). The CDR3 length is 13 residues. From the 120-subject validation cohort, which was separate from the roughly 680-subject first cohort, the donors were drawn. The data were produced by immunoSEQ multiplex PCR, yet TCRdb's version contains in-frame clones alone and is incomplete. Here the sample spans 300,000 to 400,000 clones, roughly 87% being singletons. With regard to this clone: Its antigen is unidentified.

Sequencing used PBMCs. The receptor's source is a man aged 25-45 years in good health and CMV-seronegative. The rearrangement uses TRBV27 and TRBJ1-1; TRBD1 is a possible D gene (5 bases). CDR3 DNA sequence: TGTGCCAGCAGTTCAGGGCCGGGGGGTGAAGCTTTCTTT. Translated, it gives CASSSGPGGEAFF.